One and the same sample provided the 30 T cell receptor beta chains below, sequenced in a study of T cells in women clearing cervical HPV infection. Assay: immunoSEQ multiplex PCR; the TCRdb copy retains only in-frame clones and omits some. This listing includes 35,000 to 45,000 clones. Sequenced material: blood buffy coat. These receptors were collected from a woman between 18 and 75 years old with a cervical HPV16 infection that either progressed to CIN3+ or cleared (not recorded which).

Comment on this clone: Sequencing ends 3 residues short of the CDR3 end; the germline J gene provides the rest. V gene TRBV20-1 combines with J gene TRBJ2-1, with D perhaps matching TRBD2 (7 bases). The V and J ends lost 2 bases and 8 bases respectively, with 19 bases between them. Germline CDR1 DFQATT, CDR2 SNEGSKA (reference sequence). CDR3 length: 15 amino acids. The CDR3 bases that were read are TGCAGTGCTAGAAGGGGGGGGCCTGTCGTACATGAG. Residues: CSARRGGPVVHE. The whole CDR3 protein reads CSARRGGPVVHEQFF.

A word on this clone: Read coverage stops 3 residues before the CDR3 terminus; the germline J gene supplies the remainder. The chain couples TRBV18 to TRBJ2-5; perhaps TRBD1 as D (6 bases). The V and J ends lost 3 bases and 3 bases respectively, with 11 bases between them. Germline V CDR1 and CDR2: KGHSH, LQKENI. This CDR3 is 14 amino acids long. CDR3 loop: CASSPNRVEETQYF. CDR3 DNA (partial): TGTGCCAGCTCACCTAACAGGGTTGAAGAGACC.

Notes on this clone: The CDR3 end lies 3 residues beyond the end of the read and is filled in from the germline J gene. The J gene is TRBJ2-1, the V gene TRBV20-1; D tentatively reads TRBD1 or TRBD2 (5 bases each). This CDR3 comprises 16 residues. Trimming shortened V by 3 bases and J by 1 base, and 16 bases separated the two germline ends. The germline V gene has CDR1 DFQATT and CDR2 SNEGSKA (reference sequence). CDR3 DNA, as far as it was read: TGCAGTGCTAGGAGGGGTGTTGCGTCTTCCTACAATGAG. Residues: CSARRGVASSYNE. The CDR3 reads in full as CSARRGVASSYNEQFF.

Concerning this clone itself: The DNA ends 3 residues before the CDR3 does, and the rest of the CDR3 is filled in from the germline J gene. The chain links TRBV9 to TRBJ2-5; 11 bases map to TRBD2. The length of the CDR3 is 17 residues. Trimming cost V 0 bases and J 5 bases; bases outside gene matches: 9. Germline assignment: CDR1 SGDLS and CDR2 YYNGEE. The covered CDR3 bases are TGTGCCAGCAGCGTAGGGGTTAGCGGGAGGGCCCGGGAGACC. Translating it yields CASSVGVSGRARET. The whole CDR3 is CASSVGVSGRARETQYF.

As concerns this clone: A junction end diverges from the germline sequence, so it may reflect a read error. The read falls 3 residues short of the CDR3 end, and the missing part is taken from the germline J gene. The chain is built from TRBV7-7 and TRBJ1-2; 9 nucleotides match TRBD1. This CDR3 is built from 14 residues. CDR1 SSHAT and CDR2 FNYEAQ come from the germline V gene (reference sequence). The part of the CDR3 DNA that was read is TGTGCTAGCAGCCCACGGGACAGGGCAGATGAC. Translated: CASSPRDRADD. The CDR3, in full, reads CASSPRDRADDYTF.

This CDR3 is CSVAAGPYEQYF. The covered CDR3 bases are TGCAGCGTGGCCGCGGGGCCCTACGAG. This sequence joins TRBV29-1 and TRBJ2-7; maybe TRBD2 (6 bases). The read ends 3 residues shy of where the CDR3 ends; the end is completed using the germline J gene. V lost 6 bases and J 2 bases, leaving 11 bases between the germline ends. Germline values: CDR1 SQVTM, CDR2 ANQGSEA. The CDR3 covers 12 residues.

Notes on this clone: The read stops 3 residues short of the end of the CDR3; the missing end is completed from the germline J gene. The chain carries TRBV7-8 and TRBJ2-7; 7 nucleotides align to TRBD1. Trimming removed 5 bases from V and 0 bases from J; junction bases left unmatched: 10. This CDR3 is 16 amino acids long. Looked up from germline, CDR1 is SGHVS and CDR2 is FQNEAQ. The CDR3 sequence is CASSRGEDRVSYEQYF. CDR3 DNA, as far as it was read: TGTGCCAGCAGCCGTGGGGAAGACAGGGTCTCCTACGAG.

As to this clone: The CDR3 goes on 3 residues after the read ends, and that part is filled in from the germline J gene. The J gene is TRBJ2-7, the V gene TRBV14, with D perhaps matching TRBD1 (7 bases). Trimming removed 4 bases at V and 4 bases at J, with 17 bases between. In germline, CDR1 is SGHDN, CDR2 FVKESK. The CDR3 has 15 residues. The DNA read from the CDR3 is TGTGCCAGCAGCCCCCAGGGGGGCATCCCATACGAG. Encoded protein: CASSPQGGIPYE. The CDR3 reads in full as CASSPQGGIPYEQYF.

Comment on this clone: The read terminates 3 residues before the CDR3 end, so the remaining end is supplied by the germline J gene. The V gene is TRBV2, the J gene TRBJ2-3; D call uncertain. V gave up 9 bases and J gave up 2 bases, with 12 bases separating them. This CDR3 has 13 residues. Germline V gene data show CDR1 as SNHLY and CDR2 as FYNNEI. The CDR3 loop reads CASAVIYTDTQYF. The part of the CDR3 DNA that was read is TGTGCCAGTGCGGTTATTTACACAGATACG.

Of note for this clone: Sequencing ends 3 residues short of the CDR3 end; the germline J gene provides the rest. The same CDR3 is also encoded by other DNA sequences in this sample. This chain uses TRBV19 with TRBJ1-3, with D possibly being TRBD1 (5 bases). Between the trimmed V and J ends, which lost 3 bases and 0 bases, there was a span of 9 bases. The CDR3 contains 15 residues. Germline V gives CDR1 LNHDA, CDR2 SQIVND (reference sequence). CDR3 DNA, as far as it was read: TGTGCCAGTAGTATGGGACTGAACTCTGGAAACACC. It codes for CASSMGLNSGNT. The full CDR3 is CASSMGLNSGNTIYF.

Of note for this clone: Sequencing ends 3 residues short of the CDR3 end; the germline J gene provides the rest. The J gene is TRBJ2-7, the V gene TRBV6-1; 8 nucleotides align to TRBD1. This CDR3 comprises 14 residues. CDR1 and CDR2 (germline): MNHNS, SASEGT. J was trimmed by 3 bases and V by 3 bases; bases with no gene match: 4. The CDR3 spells CASSEGQVNYEQYF. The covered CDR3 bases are TGTGCCAGCAGTGAGGGACAGGTGAACTACGAG.

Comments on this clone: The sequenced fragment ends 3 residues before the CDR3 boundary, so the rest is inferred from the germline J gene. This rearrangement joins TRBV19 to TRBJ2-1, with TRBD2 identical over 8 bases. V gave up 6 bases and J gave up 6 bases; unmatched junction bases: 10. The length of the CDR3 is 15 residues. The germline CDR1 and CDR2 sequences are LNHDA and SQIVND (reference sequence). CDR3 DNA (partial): TGTGCCAGTAGACCCTTCAGCGGGAGCGGCAATGAG. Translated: CASRPFSGSGNE. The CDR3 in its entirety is CASRPFSGSGNEQFF.

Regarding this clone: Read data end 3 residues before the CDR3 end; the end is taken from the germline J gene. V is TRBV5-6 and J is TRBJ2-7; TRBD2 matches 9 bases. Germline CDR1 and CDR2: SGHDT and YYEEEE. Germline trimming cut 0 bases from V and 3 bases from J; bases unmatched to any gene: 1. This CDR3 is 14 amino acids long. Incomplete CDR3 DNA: TGTGCCAGCAGCTTGGGACTAGCGGACTACGAG. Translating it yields CASSLGLADYE. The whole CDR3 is CASSLGLADYEQYF.

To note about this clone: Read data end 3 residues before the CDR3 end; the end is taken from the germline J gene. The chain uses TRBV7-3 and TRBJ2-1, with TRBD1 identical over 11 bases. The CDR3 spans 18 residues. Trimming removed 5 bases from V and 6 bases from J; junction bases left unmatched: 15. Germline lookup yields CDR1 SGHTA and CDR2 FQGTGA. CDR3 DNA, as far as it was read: TGTGCCAGCAGCCCAGGACAGGGGGCGGCGGGGTACGCCAATGAG. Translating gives CASSPGQGAAGYANE. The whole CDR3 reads CASSPGQGAAGYANEQFF.

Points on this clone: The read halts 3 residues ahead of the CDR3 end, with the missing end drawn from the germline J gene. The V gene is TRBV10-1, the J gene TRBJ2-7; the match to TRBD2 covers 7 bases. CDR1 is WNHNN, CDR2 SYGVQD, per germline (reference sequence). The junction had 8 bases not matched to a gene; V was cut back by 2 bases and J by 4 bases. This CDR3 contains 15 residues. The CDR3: CASSEPSGDLYEQYF. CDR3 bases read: TGCGCCAGCAGTGAGCCTAGCGGAGATCTGTACGAG.

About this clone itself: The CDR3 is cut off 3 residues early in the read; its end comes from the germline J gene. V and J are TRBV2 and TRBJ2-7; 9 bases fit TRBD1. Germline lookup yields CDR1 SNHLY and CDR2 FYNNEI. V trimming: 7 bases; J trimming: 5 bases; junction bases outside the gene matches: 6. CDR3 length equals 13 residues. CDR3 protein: CASTPQGAHEQYF. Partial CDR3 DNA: TGTGCCAGCACCCCACAGGGGGCCCACGAG.

The CDR3 is CASSYALAGVSYDYTF. The sequenced part of the CDR3 DNA is TGTGCCAGCAGTTATGCCCTAGCAGGGGTTTCCTACGAC. This chain links TRBV6-2 or TRBV6-3 with TRBJ1-2, with D perhaps matching TRBD1 (6 bases). Read data end 3 residues before the CDR3 end; the end is taken from the germline J gene. Germline CDR1 reads MNHEY; CDR2 reads SVGEGT. The CDR3 consists of 16 residues.

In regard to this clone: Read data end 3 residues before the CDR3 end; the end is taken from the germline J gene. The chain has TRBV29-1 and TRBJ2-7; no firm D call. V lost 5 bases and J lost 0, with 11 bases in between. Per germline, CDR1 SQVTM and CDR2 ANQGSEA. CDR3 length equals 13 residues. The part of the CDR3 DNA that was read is TGCAGCGTTACCGACTTTTCCTCCTACGAG. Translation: CSVTDFSSYE. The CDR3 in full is CSVTDFSSYEQYF.

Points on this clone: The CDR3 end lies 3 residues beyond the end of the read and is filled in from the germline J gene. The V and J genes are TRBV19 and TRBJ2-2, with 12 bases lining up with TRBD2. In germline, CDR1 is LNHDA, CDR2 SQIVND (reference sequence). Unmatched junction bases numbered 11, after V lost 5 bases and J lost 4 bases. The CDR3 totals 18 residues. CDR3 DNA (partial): TGTGCCAGTAGTCACGGACTAGCGGGGAGCCCTGGCACCGGGGAG. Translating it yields CASSHGLAGSPGTGE. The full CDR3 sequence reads CASSHGLAGSPGTGELFF. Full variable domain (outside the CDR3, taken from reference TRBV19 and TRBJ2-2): DGGITQSPKYLFRKEGQNVTLSCEQNLNHDAMYWYRQDPGQGLRLIYYSQIVNDFQKGDIAEGYSVSREKKESFPLTVTSAQKNPTAFYLCASSHGLAGSPGTGELFFGEGSRLTVL.

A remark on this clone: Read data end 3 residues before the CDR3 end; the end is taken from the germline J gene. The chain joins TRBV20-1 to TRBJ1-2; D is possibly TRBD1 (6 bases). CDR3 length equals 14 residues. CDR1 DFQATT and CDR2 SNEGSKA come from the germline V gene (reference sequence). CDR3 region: CSARVLRQDQGYTF. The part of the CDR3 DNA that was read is TGCAGTGCTAGAGTCCTGAGACAGGACCAGGGC.

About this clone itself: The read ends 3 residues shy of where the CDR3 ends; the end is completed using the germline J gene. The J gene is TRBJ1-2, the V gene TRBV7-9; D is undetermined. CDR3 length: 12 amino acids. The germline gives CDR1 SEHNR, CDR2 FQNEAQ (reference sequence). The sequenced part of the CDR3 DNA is TGTGCCAGCAGCTTTTTAGCCAATGAC. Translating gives CASSFLAND. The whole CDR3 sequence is CASSFLANDYTF.

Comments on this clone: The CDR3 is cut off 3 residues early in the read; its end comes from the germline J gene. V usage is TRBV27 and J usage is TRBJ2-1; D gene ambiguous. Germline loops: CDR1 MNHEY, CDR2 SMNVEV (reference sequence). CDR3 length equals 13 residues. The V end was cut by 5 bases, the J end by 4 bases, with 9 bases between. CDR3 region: CASSQNLYNEQFF. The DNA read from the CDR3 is TGTGCCAGCAGTCAGAATCTGTACAATGAG.

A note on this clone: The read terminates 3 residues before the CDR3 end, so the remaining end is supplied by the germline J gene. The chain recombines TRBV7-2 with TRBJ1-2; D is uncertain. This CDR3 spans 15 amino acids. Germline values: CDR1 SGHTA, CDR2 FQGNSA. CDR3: CASSSLAGGTNDYTF. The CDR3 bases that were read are TGTGCCAGCAGCTCGCTAGCGGGAGGAACCAATGAC.

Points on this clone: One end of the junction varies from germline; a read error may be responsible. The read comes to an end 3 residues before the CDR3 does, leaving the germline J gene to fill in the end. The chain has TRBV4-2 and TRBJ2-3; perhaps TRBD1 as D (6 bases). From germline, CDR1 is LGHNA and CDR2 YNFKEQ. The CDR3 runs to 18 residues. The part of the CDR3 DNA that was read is TGCGCCAGCAGCTTAGACCCCTTACAGGGCCCTGGAGGAGATACG. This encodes CASSLDPLQGPGGDT. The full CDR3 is CASSLDPLQGPGGDTQYF.

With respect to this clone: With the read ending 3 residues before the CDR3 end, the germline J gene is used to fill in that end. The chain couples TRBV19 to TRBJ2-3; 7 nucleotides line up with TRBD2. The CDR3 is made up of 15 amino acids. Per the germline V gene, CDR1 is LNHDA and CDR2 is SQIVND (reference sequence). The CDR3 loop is CASSILQTSNQPQYF. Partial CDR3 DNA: TGTGCCAGTAGTATTCTGCAGACTAGCAATCAGCCG.

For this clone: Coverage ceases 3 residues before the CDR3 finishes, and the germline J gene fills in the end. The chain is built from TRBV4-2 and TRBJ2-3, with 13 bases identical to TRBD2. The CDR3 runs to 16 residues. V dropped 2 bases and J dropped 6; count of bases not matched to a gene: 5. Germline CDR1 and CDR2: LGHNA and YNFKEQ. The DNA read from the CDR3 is TGTGCCAGCAGCCAAACTAGCGGGGGGGGGTCCGATACG. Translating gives CASSQTSGGGSDT. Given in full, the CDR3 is CASSQTSGGGSDTQYF.

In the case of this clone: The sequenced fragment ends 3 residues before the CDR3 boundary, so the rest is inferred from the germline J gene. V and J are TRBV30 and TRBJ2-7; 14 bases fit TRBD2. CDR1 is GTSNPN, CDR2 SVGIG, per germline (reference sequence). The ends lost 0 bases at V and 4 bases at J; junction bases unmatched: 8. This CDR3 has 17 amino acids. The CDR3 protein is CAWSVTGTSGSAYEQYF. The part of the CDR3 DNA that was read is TGTGCCTGGAGTGTAACCGGGACTAGCGGGAGTGCGTACGAG.

The covered CDR3 bases are TGCGCCAGCAGCCCCGTGGGACAGGGGACCGCCTACGAG. It translates to CASSPVGQGTAYE. The entire CDR3 protein reads CASSPVGQGTAYEQYF. This rearrangement joins TRBV5-1 to TRBJ2-7; 10 bases fit TRBD1. The read ends 3 residues before the CDR3 terminus; that terminus is restored from the germline J gene. Germline trimming cut 4 bases from V and 2 bases from J; bases unmatched to any gene: 9. This CDR3 comprises 16 residues. The germline gives CDR1 SGHRS, CDR2 YFSETQ.

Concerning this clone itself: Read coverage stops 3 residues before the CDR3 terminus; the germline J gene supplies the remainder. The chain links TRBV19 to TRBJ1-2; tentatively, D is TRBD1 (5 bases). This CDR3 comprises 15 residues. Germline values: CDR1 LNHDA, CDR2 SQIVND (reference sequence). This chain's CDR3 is CASSLGLVSYNDYTF. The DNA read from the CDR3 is TGTGCCAGTAGTTTGGGACTAGTCTCCTACAATGAC.

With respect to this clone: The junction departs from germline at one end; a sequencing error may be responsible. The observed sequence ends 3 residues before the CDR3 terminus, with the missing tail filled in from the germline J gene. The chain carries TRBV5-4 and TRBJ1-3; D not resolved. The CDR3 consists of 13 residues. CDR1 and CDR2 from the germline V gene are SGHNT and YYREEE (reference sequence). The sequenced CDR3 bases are TGTGCCAGCAGCTTGACCGGCGGAAACACA. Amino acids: CASSLTGGNT. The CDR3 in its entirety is CASSLTGGNTIYF.